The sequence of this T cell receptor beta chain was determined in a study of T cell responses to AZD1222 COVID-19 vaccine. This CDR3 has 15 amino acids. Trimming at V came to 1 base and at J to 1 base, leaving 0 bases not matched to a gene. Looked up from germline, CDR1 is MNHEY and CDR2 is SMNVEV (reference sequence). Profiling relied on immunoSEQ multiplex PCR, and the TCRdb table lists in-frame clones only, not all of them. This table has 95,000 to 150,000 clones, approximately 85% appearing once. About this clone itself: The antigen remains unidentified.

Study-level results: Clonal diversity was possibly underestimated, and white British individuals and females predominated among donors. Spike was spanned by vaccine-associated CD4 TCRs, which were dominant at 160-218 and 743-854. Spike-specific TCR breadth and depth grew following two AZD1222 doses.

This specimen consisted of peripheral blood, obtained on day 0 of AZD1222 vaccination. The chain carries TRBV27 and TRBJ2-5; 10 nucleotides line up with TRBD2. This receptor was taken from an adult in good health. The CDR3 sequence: CASSLLAGGQETQYF. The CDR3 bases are TGTGCCAGCAGTTTATTAGCGGGGGGCCAAGAGACCCAGTACTTC.